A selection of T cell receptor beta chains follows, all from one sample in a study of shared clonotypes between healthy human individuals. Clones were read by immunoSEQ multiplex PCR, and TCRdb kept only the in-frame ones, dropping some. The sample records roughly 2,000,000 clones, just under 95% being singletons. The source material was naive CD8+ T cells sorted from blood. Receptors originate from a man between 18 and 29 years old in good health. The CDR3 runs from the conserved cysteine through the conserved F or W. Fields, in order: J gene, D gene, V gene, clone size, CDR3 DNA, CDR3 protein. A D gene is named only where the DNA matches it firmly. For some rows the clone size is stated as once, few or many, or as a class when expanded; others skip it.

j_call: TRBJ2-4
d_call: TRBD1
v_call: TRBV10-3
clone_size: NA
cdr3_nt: TGTGCCATCAGTGCGGGGACAGGGGGCGCCATTCAGTACTTC
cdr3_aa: CAISAGTGGAIQYF

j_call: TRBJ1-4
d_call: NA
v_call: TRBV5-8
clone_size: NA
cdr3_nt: TGTGCCAGCAGCCGCCCACCCGACACCGAGTCCTTTGAAAAACTGTTTTTT
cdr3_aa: CASSRPPDTESFEKLFF

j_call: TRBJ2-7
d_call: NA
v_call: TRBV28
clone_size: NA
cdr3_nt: TGTGCCAGCAGTTTATATCAAGTCGACTCCTACGAGCAGTACTTC
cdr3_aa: CASSLYQVDSYEQYF

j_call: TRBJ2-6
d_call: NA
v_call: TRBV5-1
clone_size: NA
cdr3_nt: TGCGCCAGCAGCTTGAGTCCCGGGGCCAACGTCCTGACTTTC
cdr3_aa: CASSLSPGANVLTF

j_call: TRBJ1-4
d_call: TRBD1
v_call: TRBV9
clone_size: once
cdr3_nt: TGTGCCAGCAGCGCCCCCCACGGGACAGGGGCCGAAAAACTGTTTTTT
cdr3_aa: CASSAPHGTGAEKLFF

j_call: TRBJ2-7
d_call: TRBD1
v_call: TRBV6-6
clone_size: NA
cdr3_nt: TGTGCCAGCAGTTACTCGGGGACAGGGTCGGACGAGCAGTACTTC
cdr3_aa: CASSYSGTGSDEQYF

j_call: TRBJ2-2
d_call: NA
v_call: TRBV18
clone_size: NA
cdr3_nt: TGTGCCAGCTCACCACCTACGTCCGAATACCACACCGGGGAGCTGTTTTTT
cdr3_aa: CASSPPTSEYHTGELFF

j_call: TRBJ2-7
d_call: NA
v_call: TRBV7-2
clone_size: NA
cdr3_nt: TGTGCCAGCAGCTTAACCGCCTCCTACGAGCAGTACTTC
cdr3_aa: CASSLTASYEQYF

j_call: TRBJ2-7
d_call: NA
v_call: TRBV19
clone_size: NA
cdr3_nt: TGTGCCAGTAAGAGTGTAGCAAACTCCTACGAGCAGTACTTC
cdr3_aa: CASKSVANSYEQYF

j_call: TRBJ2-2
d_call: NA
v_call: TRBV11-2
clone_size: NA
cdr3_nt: TGTGCCAGCAGATCCCTTCGTATTAAAGGCGGCGCGTATACCGGGGAGCTGTTTTTT
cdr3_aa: CASRSLRIKGGAYTGELFF

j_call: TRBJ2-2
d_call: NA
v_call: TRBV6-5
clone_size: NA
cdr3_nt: TGTGCCAGCACCGCAGAAACCGGGGAGCTGTTTTTT
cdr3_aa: CASTAETGELFF

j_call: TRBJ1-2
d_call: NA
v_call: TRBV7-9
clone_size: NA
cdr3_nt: TGTGCCAGCAGCTCGAGAAGGGATGGCTACACCTTC
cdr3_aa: CASSSRRDGYTF

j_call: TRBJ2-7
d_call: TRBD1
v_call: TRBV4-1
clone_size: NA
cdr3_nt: TGCGCCAGCAGCCGCGACAGGGAGCGGCAGTACTTC
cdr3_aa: CASSRDRERQYF

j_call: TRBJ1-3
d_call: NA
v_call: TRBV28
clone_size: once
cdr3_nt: TGTGCCAGCAGTTTTAGAAGCTCTGGAAACACCATATATTTT
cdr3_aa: CASSFRSSGNTIYF

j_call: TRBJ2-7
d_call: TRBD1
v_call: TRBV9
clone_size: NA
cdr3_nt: TGTGCCAGCAGCCCGAGGACAGGCGAGAAGCAGTACTTC
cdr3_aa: CASSPRTGEKQYF

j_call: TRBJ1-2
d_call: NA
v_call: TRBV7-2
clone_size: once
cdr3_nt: TGTGCCAGCAGCTTAGACGCTGGCAGCTATGGCTACACCTTC
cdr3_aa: CASSLDAGSYGYTF

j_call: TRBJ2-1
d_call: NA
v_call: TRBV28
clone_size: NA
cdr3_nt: TGTGCCAGCAGTTCACCCCTCCTCCAGGTAGCTCCCTACAATGAGCAGTTCTTC
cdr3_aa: CASSSPLLQVAPYNEQFF

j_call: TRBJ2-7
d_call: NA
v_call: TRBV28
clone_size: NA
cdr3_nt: TGTGCCACCAGTGGAGAGGCGGGCTACGAGCAGTACTTC
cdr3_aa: CATSGEAGYEQYF

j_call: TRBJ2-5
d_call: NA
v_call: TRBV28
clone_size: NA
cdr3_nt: TGTGCCAGCAGTTTATCGGGGAGCCAAGAGACCCAGTACTTC
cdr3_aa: CASSLSGSQETQYF

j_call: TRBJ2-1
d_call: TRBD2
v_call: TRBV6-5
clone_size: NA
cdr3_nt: TGTGCCAGCAGTTACTCGAGTCTAGCGGAGTACAATGAGCAGTTCTTC
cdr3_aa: CASSYSSLAEYNEQFF

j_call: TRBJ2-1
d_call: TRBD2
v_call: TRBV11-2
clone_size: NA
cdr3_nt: TGTGCCAGCAGGCCGATAGCGGGCCCTAATAACAATGAGCAGTTCTTC
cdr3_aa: CASRPIAGPNNNEQFF

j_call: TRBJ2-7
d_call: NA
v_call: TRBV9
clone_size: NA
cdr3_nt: TGTGCCAGCAGCGCCTCATCCGCAGGGTACGAGCAGTACTTC
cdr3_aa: CASSASSAGYEQYF

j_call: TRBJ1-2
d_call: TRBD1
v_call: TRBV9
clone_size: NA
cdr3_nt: TGTGCCAGCAGCGTAACGACAGGGACCAACTATGGCTACACCTTC
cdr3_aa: CASSVTTGTNYGYTF

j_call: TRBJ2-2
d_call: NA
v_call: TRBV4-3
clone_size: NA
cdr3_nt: TGCGCCAGCAGCCAAGGCGTAGAAACCGGGGAGCTGTTTTTT
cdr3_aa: CASSQGVETGELFF

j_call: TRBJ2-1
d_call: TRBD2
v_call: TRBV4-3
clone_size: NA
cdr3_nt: TGCGCCAGCAGCTCCGGGACTAGCGGTTACAATGAGCAGTTCTTC
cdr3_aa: CASSSGTSGYNEQFF

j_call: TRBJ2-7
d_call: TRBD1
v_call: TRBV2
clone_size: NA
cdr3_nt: TGTGCCAGCGGCGACCGGGACAGGGGGCTATCCTACGAGCAGTACTTC
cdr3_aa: CASGDRDRGLSYEQYF

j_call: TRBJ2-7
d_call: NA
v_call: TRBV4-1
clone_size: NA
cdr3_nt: TGCGCCAGCAGCCAAGATGAGGGTCAGGGGTACGAGCAGTACTTC
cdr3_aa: CASSQDEGQGYEQYF

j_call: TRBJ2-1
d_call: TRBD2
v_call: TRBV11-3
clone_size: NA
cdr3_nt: TGTGCCAGCAGCAGGAGGCTAGCGGGGATTCATGAGCAGTTCTTC
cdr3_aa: CASSRRLAGIHEQFF

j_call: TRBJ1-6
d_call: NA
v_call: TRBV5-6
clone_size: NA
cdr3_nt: TGTGCCAGCAGCTTGGTTCCGGATCCACCCCTCCACTTT
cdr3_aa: CASSLVPDPPLHF

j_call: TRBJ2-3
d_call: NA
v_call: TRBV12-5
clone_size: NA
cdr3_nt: TGTGCTAGTGGCTTCCAGGTCGGCGACCCTAGCACAGATACGCAGTATTTT
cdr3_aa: CASGFQVGDPSTDTQYF

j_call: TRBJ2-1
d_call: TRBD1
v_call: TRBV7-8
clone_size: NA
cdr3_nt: TGTGCCAGCAGCTTAGCGGGACAGAGCTCCTACAATGAGCAGTTCTTC
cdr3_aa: CASSLAGQSSYNEQFF

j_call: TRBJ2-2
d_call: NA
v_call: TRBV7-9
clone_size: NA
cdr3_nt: TGTGCCAGCAGCTTGACCACTAGCAGCGGGGAGCTGTTTTTT
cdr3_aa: CASSLTTSSGELFF

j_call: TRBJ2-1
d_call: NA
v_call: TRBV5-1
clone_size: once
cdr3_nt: TGCGCCAGCAGCAAGGACAGTCAAAGCGAAAAGAATGAGCAGTTCTTC
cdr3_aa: CASSKDSQSEKNEQFF

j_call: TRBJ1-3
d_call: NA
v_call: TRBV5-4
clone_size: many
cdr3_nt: TGTGCCAGCAGCGCGGGACGGGGCTCTGGAAACACCATATATTTT
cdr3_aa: CASSAGRGSGNTIYF

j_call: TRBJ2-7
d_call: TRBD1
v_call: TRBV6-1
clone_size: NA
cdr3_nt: TGTGCCAGCAGTGAAGTCAGGGGGTACGAGCAGTACTTC
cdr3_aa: CASSEVRGYEQYF

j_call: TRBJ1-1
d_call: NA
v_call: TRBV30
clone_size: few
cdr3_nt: TGTGCCTGGAGTGACGACAGGCTGAACACTGAAGCTTTCTTT
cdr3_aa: CAWSDDRLNTEAFF

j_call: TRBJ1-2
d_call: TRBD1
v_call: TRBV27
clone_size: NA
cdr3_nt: TGTGCCAGCAGTTCCGAGACAGGGGAAACTCTCTATGGCTACACCTTC
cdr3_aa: CASSSETGETLYGYTF

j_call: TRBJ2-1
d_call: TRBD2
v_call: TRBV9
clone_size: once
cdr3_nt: TGTGCCAGCAGCGTAGGAACTAGCGGGGGGAATGAGCAGTTCTTC
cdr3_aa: CASSVGTSGGNEQFF

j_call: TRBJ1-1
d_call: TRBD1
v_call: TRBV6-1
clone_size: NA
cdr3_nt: TGTGCCAGCAGTGCTTGGACAGGGGGCGGCACTGAAGCTTTCTTT
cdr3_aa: CASSAWTGGGTEAFF

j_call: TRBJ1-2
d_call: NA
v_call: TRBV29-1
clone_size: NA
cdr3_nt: TGCAGCGTTGAGGTCGGGGAAAACTATGGCTACACCTTC
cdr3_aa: CSVEVGENYGYTF

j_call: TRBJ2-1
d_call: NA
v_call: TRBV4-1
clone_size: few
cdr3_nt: TGCGCCAGCAGCCGCAGGGACCCCAATTCTGCGGATGAGCAGTTCTTC
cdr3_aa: CASSRRDPNSADEQFF

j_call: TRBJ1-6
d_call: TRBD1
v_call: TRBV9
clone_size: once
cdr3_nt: TGTGCCAGCAGCCACACACCCGGGACAGATAATTCACCCCTCCACTTT
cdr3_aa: CASSHTPGTDNSPLHF

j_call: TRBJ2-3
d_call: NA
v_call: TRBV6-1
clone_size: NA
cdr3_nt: TGTGCCAGCAGTGAAGCGGTTTTTGCGGGTTCGGGCACAGATACGCAGTATTTT
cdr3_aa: CASSEAVFAGSGTDTQYF

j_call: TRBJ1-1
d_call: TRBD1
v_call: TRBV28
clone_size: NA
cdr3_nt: TGTGCCAGCAGTTTGAGGGGGCTGAACACTGAAGCTTTCTTT
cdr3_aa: CASSLRGLNTEAFF

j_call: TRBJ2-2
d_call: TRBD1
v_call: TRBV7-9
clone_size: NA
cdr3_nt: TGTGCCAGCAGCTTAGCAGAGGGACAGGGGGCCTACACCGGGGAGCTGTTTTTT
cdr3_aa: CASSLAEGQGAYTGELFF

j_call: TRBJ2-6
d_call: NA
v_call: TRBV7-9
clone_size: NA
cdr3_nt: TGTGCCAGCAGCTTTTCAGGGGCCAACGTCCTGACTTTC
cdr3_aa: CASSFSGANVLTF

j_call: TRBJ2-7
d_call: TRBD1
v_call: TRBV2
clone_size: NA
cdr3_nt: TGTGCCAGCAGTGGAACAGGGGGCGTTACATACGAGCAGTACTTC
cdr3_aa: CASSGTGGVTYEQYF

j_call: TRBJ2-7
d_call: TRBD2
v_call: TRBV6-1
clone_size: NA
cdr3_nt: TGTGCCAGCAGTGGCTCTAGCGGGAGTCTTTACGAGCAGTACTTC
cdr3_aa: CASSGSSGSLYEQYF

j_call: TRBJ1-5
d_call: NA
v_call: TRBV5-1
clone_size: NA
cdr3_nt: TGCGCCAGCAGCTTGAATTTAAGGGCCGAATCCTATAGCAATCAGCCCCAGCATTTT
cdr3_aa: CASSLNLRAESYSNQPQHF

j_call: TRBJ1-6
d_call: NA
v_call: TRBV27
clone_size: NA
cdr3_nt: TGTGCCAGCAGTTTATCGGGAAAAGGGGTAGACTATAATTCACCCCTCCACTTT
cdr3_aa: CASSLSGKGVDYNSPLHF

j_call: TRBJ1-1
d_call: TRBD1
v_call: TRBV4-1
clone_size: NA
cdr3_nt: TGCGCCAGCAGCCAACTGGGACAGGCGATGAACACTGAAGCTTTCTTT
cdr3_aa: CASSQLGQAMNTEAFF

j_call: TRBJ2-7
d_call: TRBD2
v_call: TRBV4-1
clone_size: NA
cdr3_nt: TGCGCCAGCAGCCAGGTCGGAGCGGGAGTGTACGAGCAGTACTTC
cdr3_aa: CASSQVGAGVYEQYF

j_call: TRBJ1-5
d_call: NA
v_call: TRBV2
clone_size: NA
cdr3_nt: TGTGCCAGCAGTGCTCCAGGCAGCAATCAGCCCCAGCATTTT
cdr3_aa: CASSAPGSNQPQHF

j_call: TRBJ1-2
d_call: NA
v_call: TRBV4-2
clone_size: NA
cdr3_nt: TGTGCCAGCAGCTCCCTCCTGGGGGACAACACCCCGAGAGGGTATGGCTACACCTTC
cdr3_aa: CASSSLLGDNTPRGYGYTF

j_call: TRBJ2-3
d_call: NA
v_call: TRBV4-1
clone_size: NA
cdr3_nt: TGCGCCAGCAGCCAAGTGCGCGGGTTCACAGATACGCAGTATTTT
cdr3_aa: CASSQVRGFTDTQYF

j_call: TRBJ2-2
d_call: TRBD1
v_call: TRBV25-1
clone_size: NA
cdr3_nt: TGTGCCAGCAGTGAATTGGACAGGGGTAACACCGGGGAGCTGTTTTTT
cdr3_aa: CASSELDRGNTGELFF

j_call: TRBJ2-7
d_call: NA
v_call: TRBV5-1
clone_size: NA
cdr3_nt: TGCGCCAGCAGCTTGGAGGTGGCGTCGGACGAGCAGTACTTC
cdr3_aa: CASSLEVASDEQYF

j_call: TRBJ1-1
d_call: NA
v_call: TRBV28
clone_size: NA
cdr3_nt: TGTGCCAGCAGTTTATGGCCGGCCAGTGGGTCTGAAGCTTTCTTT
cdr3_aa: CASSLWPASGSEAFF

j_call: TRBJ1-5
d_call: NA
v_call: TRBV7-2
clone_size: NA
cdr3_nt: TGTGCCAGCAGCTTAATGGATAGCAATCAGCCCCAGCATTTT
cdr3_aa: CASSLMDSNQPQHF